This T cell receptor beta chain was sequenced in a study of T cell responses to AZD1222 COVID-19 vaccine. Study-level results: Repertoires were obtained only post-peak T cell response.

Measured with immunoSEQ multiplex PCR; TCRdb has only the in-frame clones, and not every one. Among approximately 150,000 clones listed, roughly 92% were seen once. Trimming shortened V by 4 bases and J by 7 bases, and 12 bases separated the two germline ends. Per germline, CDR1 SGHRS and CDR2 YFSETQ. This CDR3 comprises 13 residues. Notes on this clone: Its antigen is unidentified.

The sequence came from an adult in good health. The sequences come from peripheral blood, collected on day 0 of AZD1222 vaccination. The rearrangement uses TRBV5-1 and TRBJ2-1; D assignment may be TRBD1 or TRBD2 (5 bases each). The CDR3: CASSLRGPNEQFF. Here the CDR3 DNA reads TGCGCCAGCAGCCTGAGGGGACCAAATGAGCAGTTCTTC.